The sequence of this T cell receptor (beta chain) was determined in a study of blood T cell repertoires in COVID-19. Across the whole study: COVID-19 samples, acute and convalescent, were from the United States, Italy and Spain.

Repertoires were generated with immunoSEQ multiplex PCR, while TCRdb's copy carries only in-frame clones and drops some. Of about 230,000 clones in the sample, roughly 84% are singletons; the top ten hold around 1%. The CDR3 consists of 15 residues. Germline CDR1 is SGHRS and CDR2 is YFSETQ. J gave up 5 bases and V 1 base, and 2 bases lay outside the gene matches. The material sequenced was peripheral blood. This sequence joins TRBV5-1 and TRBJ2-1, with TRBD2 identical over 11 bases. The receptor's source is a man aged 40-49 years with acute or convalescent COVID-19. CDR3 residues: CASSLPSGGHNEQFF. DNA for the CDR3: TGCGCCAGCAGCTTGCCTAGCGGGGGGCACAATGAGCAGTTCTTC.